This T cell receptor beta chain stems from a study of T cells after yellow fever vaccination. Study-level results: Primary-vaccination clones mostly resurfaced post-booster (nearly 97% CD4, 85% to 90% CD8). The study noted that FACS-sorted repertoires could contain abundant clonotypes contaminating from the bulk population. A weaker but faster secondary response was observed, peaking on day 5 versus 15.

This clonotype was seen ten or more times. Its antigen remains unknown. The TCR cDNA carried a universal primer site and UMIs from 5'RACE template switching. One entry per CDR3 protein, called by TCRdb with MiXCR from the 5' RACE reads. The data hold 200,000 to 250,000 distinct CDR3 sequences, with about 7% observed a single time. Germline V gene sequence: CDR1 SGHVS, CDR2 FNYEAQ. CDR3 size: 15 residues. V lost 3 bases and J 0 bases, leaving 11 bases between the germline ends. V usage is TRBV7-6 and J usage is TRBJ1-1; D is perhaps TRBD1 (5 bases). The sequence was obtained from a man aged 25 to 40 who received the YFV17D yellow fever vaccine. The sample was CD4+ T cells sorted from PBMCs, taken 15 days after the yellow fever booster vaccination. This CDR3 reads CASSLLGVMNTEAFF. The CDR3 DNA reads as TGTGCCAGCAGCTTGTTGGGGGTCATGAACACTGAAGCTTTCTTT.